This record looks at one T cell receptor (beta chain) sequence and its context. The antigen remains undetermined. V was shortened by 3 bases and J by 1 base, with 6 bases between the two germline ends. The CDR3 is 13 amino acids. The germline V gene encodes CDR1 SQVTM and CDR2 ANQGSEA. This sample is drawn from a study of cytomegalovirus exposure and HLA in healthy donors. Overall study: Inside one of the first data releases sat around 77 million unique TCRs taken from HLA-typed donors.

Overall study results and limits: Rare TCR sequences dominated, though some public TCRs recurred in many donors.

The PCR was carried out with 60 Vbeta primers and 13 Jbeta primers. The protocol was immunoSEQ multiplex PCR, while the TCRdb copy is restricted to in-frame clones and leaves out a portion. The table records 100,000 to 150,000 clones, 80% to 85% of them present only once. The TCR comes from a woman under 40 in good health and CMV-seronegative. This chain uses TRBV29-1 with TRBJ2-2; D uncertain. Sequenced sample: PBMCs. The CDR3 bases are TGCAGCGTTGATAACAAGAACACCGGGGAGCTGTTTTTT. This gives the protein CSVDNKNTGELFF.